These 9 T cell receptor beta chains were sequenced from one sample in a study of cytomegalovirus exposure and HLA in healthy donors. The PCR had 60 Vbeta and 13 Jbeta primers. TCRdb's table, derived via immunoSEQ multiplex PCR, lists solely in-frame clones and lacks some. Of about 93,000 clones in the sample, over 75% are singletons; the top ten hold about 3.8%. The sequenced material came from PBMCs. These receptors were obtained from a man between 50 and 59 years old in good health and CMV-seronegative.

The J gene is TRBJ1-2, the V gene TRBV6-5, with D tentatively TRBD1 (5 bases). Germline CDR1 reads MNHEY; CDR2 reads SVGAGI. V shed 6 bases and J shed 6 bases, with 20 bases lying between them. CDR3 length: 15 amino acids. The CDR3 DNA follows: TGTGCCAGCAGGCCGACCATCGGGACTTTCCATGGCTACACCTTC. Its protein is CASRPTIGTFHGYTF.

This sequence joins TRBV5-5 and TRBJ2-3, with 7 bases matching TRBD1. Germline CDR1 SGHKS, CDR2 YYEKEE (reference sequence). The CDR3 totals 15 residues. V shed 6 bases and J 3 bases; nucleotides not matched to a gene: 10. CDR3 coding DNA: TGTGCCAGCACCTGGAAGGGGGCTGGGACAGATACGCAGTATTTT. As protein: CASTWKGAGTDTQYF.

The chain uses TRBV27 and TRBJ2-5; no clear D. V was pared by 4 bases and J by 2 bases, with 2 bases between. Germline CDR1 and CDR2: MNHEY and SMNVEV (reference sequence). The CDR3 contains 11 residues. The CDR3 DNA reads TGTGCCAGCAGTTCACAAGAGACCCAGTACTTC. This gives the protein CASSSQETQYF.

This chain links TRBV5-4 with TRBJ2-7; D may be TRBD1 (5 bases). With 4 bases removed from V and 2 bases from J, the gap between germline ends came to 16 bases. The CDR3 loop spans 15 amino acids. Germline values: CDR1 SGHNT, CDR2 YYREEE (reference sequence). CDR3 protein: CASSDLTQGTYEQYF. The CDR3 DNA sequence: TGTGCCAGCAGCGACCTAACCCAGGGCACCTACGAGCAGTACTTC.

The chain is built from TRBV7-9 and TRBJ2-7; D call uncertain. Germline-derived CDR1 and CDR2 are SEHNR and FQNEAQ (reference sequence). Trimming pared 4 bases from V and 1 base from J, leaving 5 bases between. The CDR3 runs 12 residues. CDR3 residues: CASSSLSYEQYF. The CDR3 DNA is TGTGCCAGCAGCTCACTTTCCTACGAGCAGTACTTC.

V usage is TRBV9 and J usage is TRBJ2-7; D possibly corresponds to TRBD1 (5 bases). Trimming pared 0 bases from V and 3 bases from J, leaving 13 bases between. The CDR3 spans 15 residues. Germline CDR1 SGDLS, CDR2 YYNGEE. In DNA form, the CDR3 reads TGTGCCAGCAGCGTAGCTGACAGTATTAACTACGAGCAGTACTTC. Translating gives CASSVADSINYEQYF.

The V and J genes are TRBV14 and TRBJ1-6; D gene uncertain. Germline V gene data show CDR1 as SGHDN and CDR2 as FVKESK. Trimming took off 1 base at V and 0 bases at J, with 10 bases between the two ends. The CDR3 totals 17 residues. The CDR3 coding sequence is TGTGCCAGCAGCCAAGTCCGGGGAAGCTCCTATAATTCACCCCTCCACTTT. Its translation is CASSQVRGSSYNSPLHF.

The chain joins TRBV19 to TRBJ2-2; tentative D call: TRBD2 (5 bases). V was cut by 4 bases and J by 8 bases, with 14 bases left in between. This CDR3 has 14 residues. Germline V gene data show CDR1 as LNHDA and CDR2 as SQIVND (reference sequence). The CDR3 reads CASSNVGVRGELFF. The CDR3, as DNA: TGTGCCAGTAGTAACGTCGGGGTGCGTGGGGAGCTGTTTTTT.

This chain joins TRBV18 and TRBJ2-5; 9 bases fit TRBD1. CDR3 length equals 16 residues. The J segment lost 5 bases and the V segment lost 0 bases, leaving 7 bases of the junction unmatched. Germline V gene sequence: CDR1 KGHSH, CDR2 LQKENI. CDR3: CASSPPTGGAAETQYF. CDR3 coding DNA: TGTGCCAGCTCACCACCGACAGGGGGTGCCGCCGAGACCCAGTACTTC.